The rows below give T cell receptor beta chains drawn from one sample of a study of glioma-infiltrating T cells. Via MiXCR, TCRdb re-called the multiplex PCR reads, giving one row per CDR3 protein. Here the sample spans about 130,000 distinct CDR3 sequences, around a quarter being singletons. The sequenced sample consisted of glioma tissue, nonneoplastic brain tissue, or PBMCs (not recorded which). The receptors here all came from a human donor with low-grade glioma or glioblastoma, undergoing nonglioma brain surgery, or in good health (not recorded which). Each CDR3 is given with its conserved first and last residue. Fields, in order: J gene, V gene, CDR3 length, clone size, D gene, CDR3 DNA, CDR3 protein. D genes are given only for firm matches. Some rows have no size entry. The others give once, few or many, or a class for an expanded clone.

J: TRBJ2-5; V: TRBV28; length: 14; size: few; D: TRBD1; DNA: TGTGCCAGCAGCCAAACAGGGGCTCGGGAGACCCAGTACTTC; CDR3: CASSQTGARETQYF
J: TRBJ1-2; V: TRBV20-1; length: 10; size: many; D: NA; DNA: TGCAGTGCTCTTAGGGATGGGGGGACCTTC; CDR3: CSALRDGGTF
J: TRBJ2-1; V: TRBV7-3; length: 15; size: many; D: NA; DNA: TGTGCCAGCAGCTACGGGGGAAGCTCCTACAATGAGCAGTTCTTC; CDR3: CASSYGGSSYNEQFF
J: TRBJ1-5; V: TRBV20-1; length: 15; size: many; D: NA; DNA: TGCAGTGCTTCCCGTTCGTCTGGAGGCAATCAGCCCCAGCATTTT; CDR3: CSASRSSGGNQPQHF
J: TRBJ1-5; V: TRBV6-5; length: 17; size: NA; D: NA; DNA: TGTGCCAGCAGCCCAACAGCGTTGCTGGGAGGAGTTCAGCCCCAGCATTTT; CDR3: CASSPTALLGGVQPQHF
J: TRBJ1-5; V: TRBV15; length: 16; size: many; D: TRBD1; DNA: TGTGCCACCAGCAGCGGGACAGTCTCCTCGAATCAGCCCCAGCATTTT; CDR3: CATSSGTVSSNQPQHF
J: TRBJ2-3; V: TRBV28; length: 14; size: NA; D: TRBD2; DNA: TGTGCCAGCAGCCAGCCTCCGACTAGCGGAGGGCAGTATTTT; CDR3: CASSQPPTSGGQYF
J: TRBJ1-1; V: TRBV7-9; length: 15; size: many; D: TRBD1; DNA: TGTGCCAGCAGCCAACCTACTACAGGGGGCACTGAAGCTTTCTTT; CDR3: CASSQPTTGGTEAFF
J: TRBJ1-2; V: TRBV12-5; length: 16; size: NA; D: NA; DNA: TGTGCTAGTGGTTTGTCTCCCCGGGACACCGTCTATGGCTACACCTTC; CDR3: CASGLSPRDTVYGYTF
J: TRBJ1-1; V: TRBV24-1; length: 13; size: few; D: NA; DNA: TGTGCCACCAGTGAGGGGTTAAGCACTGAAGCTTTCTTT; CDR3: CATSEGLSTEAFF
J: TRBJ2-6; V: TRBV6-1; length: 16; size: few; D: NA; DNA: TGTGCCAGCAGTCGACAAGGAAGCGCTGGGGCCAACGTCCTGACTTTC; CDR3: CASSRQGSAGANVLTF
J: TRBJ1-2; V: TRBV6-2/TRBV6-3; length: 13; size: many; D: NA; DNA: TGTGCCAGCCAGGACACAGGGAGCTATGGCTACACCTTC; CDR3: CASQDTGSYGYTF
J: TRBJ1-5; V: TRBV4-1; length: 14; size: few; D: NA; DNA: TGCGCCAGCAGCGTCGAGGGGGACAATCAGCCCCAGCATTTT; CDR3: CASSVEGDNQPQHF
J: TRBJ2-3; V: TRBV27; length: 14; size: many; D: NA; DNA: TGTGCCAGCAGGAAACAGGGTAGCACAGATACGCAGTATTTT; CDR3: CASRKQGSTDTQYF
J: TRBJ1-1; V: TRBV6-6; length: 14; size: many; D: NA; DNA: TGTGCCAGCAGTTACGAGACACCTAACACTGAAGCTTTCTTT; CDR3: CASSYETPNTEAFF
J: TRBJ2-3; V: TRBV30; length: 12; size: once; D: NA; DNA: TGTGCCTGGAGTGCAACTATGTATACGCAGTATTTT; CDR3: CAWSATMYTQYF